The 20 T cell receptor beta chains reported below all come from one sample, sequenced in a study of T cell responses to AZD1222 COVID-19 vaccine. Sequencing was performed with immunoSEQ multiplex PCR; in TCRdb, only in-frame clones are kept and a portion is missing. Among about 99,000 clones listed, around 91% were seen once. Specimen: peripheral blood, collected on day 0 of AZD1222 vaccination. All receptors derive from an adult in good health.

The J gene is TRBJ1-4, the V gene TRBV12-5; 8 bases align to TRBD1. The CDR3 is 15 amino acids. Germline trimming cut 2 bases from V and 10 bases from J; bases unmatched to any gene: 9. CDR1 and CDR2 from the germline V gene are LGHNT and FRNRAP. CDR3 DNA sequence: TGTGCTAGTGGTTTGACTCGTGACAGGGGAGGAAAACTGTTTTTT. It codes for CASGLTRDRGGKLFF.

The table lists this clone with a count of one. The rearrangement links TRBV2 to TRBJ2-6; D call uncertain. The germline V gene has CDR1 SNHLY and CDR2 FYNNEI. Between the trimmed V and J ends, which lost 2 bases and 0 bases, there was a span of 8 bases. The CDR3 loop spans 16 amino acids. The CDR3 sequence is CASSEMGISGANVLTF. CDR3 sequence (DNA): TGTGCCAGCAGTGAAATGGGGATCTCTGGGGCCAACGTCCTGACTTTC.

V usage is TRBV6-1 and J usage is TRBJ1-5, with D hard to call. This CDR3 has 16 amino acids. CDR1 is MNHNS, CDR2 SASEGT, per germline. Trimming pared 1 base from V and 5 bases from J, leaving 15 bases between. The CDR3 DNA is TGTGCCAGCAGTGAAGATCCCTCACGGGTGTATCAGCCCCAGCATTTT. This codes for CASSEDPSRVYQPQHF.

This chain links TRBV12-3 or TRBV12-4 with TRBJ1-2, with D unresolved. With 6 bases removed from V and 2 bases from J, the gap between germline ends came to 10 bases. The CDR3 is made up of 13 amino acids. CDR3 nucleotide sequence: TGTGCCAGCAGCTTGTGGCCGAACTATGGCTACACCTTC. Its protein product is CASSLWPNYGYTF.

The V call is TRBV6-5, the J call TRBJ2-2, with D maybe TRBD2 (5 bases). Looked up from germline, CDR1 is MNHEY and CDR2 is SVGAGI. V lost 5 bases and J 6 bases, leaving 16 bases between the germline ends. The CDR3 spans 15 residues. The CDR3 sequence: CASSPTPTSSGELFF. DNA for the CDR3: TGTGCCAGCAGTCCCACCCCAACTAGTTCCGGGGAGCTGTTTTTT.

The chain couples TRBV5-3 to TRBJ1-5; perhaps TRBD1 as D (6 bases). TRBV5-3 is labeled an ORF, and its function is uncertain. The CDR3 is 17 amino acids. V was trimmed by 5 bases and J by 0 bases, leaving 18 bases between them. CDR3: CARREGRAGDSNQPQHF. The CDR3 region has the DNA TGTGCCAGAAGGGAGGGGAGGGCAGGGGATAGCAATCAGCCCCAGCATTTT.

This sequence joins TRBV18 and TRBJ1-1, with 7 nucleotides matching TRBD1. This CDR3 has 15 amino acids. The V segment lost 3 bases and the J segment 3 bases; nucleotides outside the gene matches: 7. Germline V gene sequence: CDR1 KGHSH, CDR2 LQKENI. The DNA of the CDR3 is TGTGCCAGCTCACCCCGGGACAGCCGGGACACTGAAGCTTTCTTT. Translation: CASSPRDSRDTEAFF.

The V call is TRBV19, the J call TRBJ1-2; D remains ambiguous. There are 16 residues in the CDR3. Germline loops: CDR1 LNHDA, CDR2 SQIVND (reference sequence). V was cut by 2 bases and J by 0 bases, with 13 bases left in between. The CDR3: CASSIRGFSPNYGYTF. The CDR3, as DNA: TGTGCCAGTAGTATACGGGGATTTTCCCCTAACTATGGCTACACCTTC.

A single count supports this clone. V and J are TRBV15 and TRBJ1-4; 9 positions match TRBD1. V shed 4 bases and J 3 bases; nucleotides not matched to a gene: 3. In germline, CDR1 is LNHNV, CDR2 YYDKDF (reference sequence). This CDR3 comprises 15 residues. CDR3 region: CATSINRGPNEKLFF. DNA for the CDR3: TGTGCCACCAGCATTAACAGGGGGCCTAATGAAAAACTGTTTTTT.

V and J are TRBV5-1 and TRBJ2-5, with 10 bases matching TRBD1. CDR3 size: 16 residues. The germline CDR1 and CDR2 sequences are SGHRS and YFSETQ. The V gene end was trimmed by 4 bases and the J gene end by 2 bases; junction bases not matched to a gene: 8. This CDR3 is CASSPRTGGPQETQYF. The CDR3 coding sequence is TGCGCCAGCAGCCCGAGGACAGGGGGTCCGCAAGAGACCCAGTACTTC.

This clone was observed a single time. This chain joins TRBV5-6 and TRBJ1-5; TRBD1 might be the D (6 bases). Germline CDR1 is SGHDT and CDR2 is YYEEEE. The CDR3 covers 13 residues. V was pared by 4 bases and J by 6 bases, with 11 bases between. The CDR3 is CASSQQGRQPQHF. CDR3 bases: TGTGCCAGCAGCCAACAGGGACGTCAGCCCCAGCATTTT.

The chain joins TRBV9 to TRBJ1-5; D not resolved. The ends were cut back, 0 bases at V and 1 base at J, with 8 bases in the middle. This CDR3 spans 15 amino acids. The germline CDR1 and CDR2 sequences are SGDLS and YYNGEE. CDR3: CASSVVWESNQPQHF. For the CDR3, the DNA is TGTGCCAGCAGCGTAGTTTGGGAAAGCAATCAGCCCCAGCATTTT.

The chain has TRBV19 and TRBJ1-3; maybe TRBD1 (6 bases). Germline V gene lookup returns CDR1 LNHDA and CDR2 SQIVND (reference sequence). Deletions cut 6 bases from V and 1 base from J, with 16 bases between. The CDR3 is 16 amino acids. The CDR3 is CASSHAQGLSGNTIYF. The CDR3 nucleotides are TGTGCCAGTAGCCATGCACAGGGTCTTTCTGGAAACACCATATATTTT. The whole variable domain, remainder taken from reference TRBV19 and TRBJ1-3, is DGGITQSPKYLFRKEGQNVTLSCEQNLNHDAMYWYRQDPGQGLRLIYYSQIVNDFQKGDIAEGYSVSREKKESFPLTVTSAQKNPTAFYLCASSHAQGLSGNTIYFGEGSWLTVV.

This clone has only a few counts. The rearrangement joins TRBV29-1 to TRBJ1-1; D is undetermined. V lost 7 bases and J 3 bases, leaving 12 bases between the germline ends. The CDR3 contains 12 residues. The germline gives CDR1 SQVTM, CDR2 ANQGSEA. In DNA form, the CDR3 reads TGCAGCGCGGTTCGAGGATACACTGAAGCTTTCTTT. Amino acid sequence: CSAVRGYTEAFF.

Concerning this clone: Because the CDR3 is missing its conserved closing phenylalanine or tryptophan, this is likely a read error. This chain connects TRBV19 to TRBJ1-6; no definite D call. The CDR3 has 13 residues. Germline assignment: CDR1 LNHDA and CDR2 SQIVND (reference sequence). Trimming removed 5 bases at V and 11 bases at J, with 13 bases between. CDR3 nucleotides: TGTGCCAGTAGTTCCCAGGCCAGGACACCCCTCCACCTT. Amino acids: CASSSQARTPLHL.

V is TRBV3-1 (or the pseudogene TRBV3-2) and J is TRBJ2-3, with TRBD2 identical over 10 bases. Trimming cost V 2 bases and J 3 bases; bases outside gene matches: 8. This CDR3 has 17 residues. Germline V lookup: CDR1 LGHDT, CDR2 YNNKEL (reference sequence). CDR3 coding DNA: TGTGCCAGCAGCCAAACGGCTCTACTAGCGGGGACAGATACGCAGTATTTT. Its protein product is CASSQTALLAGTDTQYF.

The chain is built from TRBV19 and TRBJ1-5; D is perhaps TRBD1 (5 bases). The CDR3 has 15 amino acids. The V end lost 5 bases, the J end lost 4 bases, and 15 bases lay between the germline ends. CDR1 is LNHDA, CDR2 SQIVND, per germline (reference sequence). The chain's CDR3 is CASSRGSSWNQPQHF. In DNA, the CDR3 is TGTGCCAGTAGTCGGGGGAGCAGTTGGAATCAGCCCCAGCATTTT.

V and J are TRBV25-1 and TRBJ2-5; the D gene is possibly TRBD1 (6 bases). V lost 1 base and J lost 5, with 14 bases in between. Germline CDR1 and CDR2: MGHDK and SYGVNS. The CDR3 length is 15 residues. CDR3 coding DNA: TGTGCCAGCAGTGAATCAAGGGGGATCGGGGAGACCCAGTACTTC. This translates into CASSESRGIGETQYF. The full variable domain, its missing parts supplied by reference TRBV25-1 and TRBJ2-5, is EADIYQTPRYLVIGTGKKITLECSQTMGHDKMYWYQQDPGMELHLIHYSYGVNSTEKGDLSSESTVSRIRTEHFPLTLESARPSHTSQYLCASSESRGIGETQYFGPGTRLLVL.

This chain links TRBV7-8 with TRBJ2-7; the D is unclear. CDR3 size: 12 residues. CDR1 is SGHVS, CDR2 FQNEAQ, per germline. Trimming removed 1 base at V and 3 bases at J, with 4 bases between. CDR3 region: CASSLGVYEQYF. CDR3 nucleotide sequence: TGTGCCAGCAGCTTAGGGGTCTACGAGCAGTACTTC.

The chain combines TRBV5-6 with TRBJ2-7, with 8 bases that match TRBD1. CDR3 length equals 16 residues. V was pared by 6 bases and J by 0 bases, with 11 bases of the junction left unmatched. CDR1 SGHDT and CDR2 YYEEEE come from the germline V gene. The CDR3 nucleotides read TGTGCCAGCAACCTTCAGGGGGCACTGAGCTCCTACGAGCAGTACTTC. Its translation is CASNLQGALSSYEQYF.